Listed here are 13 T cell receptor beta chains from one sample, sequenced in a study of beta chain features in type 1 diabetes. Sequenced material consisted of expressed TCRB transcripts (all of the isolated RNA was reverse transcribed). Some clones are missing from TCRdb's copy, which holds only in-frame ones; the method was immunoSEQ multiplex PCR. The sample carries some 230,000 clones, over 9.5% recorded once. The specimen sequenced was naive CD4+ T cells from blood. All receptors come from a young woman in good health.

This clone was observed many times. This chain connects TRBV28 to TRBJ2-2; no reliable D call. V lost 5 bases to trimming and J lost 5 bases, with 9 bases between them. The germline V gene encodes CDR1 MDHEN and CDR2 SYDVKM. CDR3 length: 13 amino acids. The CDR3 region has the DNA TGTGCCAGCAGTGAAACAGCTACCGGGGAGCTGTTTTTT. This sequence encodes CASSETATGELFF.

The chain employs TRBV6-5 and TRBJ2-5; no clear D. Germline loops: CDR1 MNHEY, CDR2 SVGAGI. The CDR3 runs to 15 residues. Trimming took off 0 bases at V and 2 bases at J, with 10 bases between the two ends. Here the CDR3 reads CASSYSKREQETQYF. CDR3 DNA sequence: TGTGCCAGCAGTTACTCGAAGAGAGAGCAAGAGACCCAGTACTTC.

Only a few counts were recorded for this clone. CDR3 sequence (DNA): TGCGCCAGCAGCCCGCCGGGGACCTACAATGAGCAGTTCTTC. It is translated as CASSPPGTYNEQFF. This sequence joins TRBV4-1 and TRBJ2-1; maybe TRBD2 (5 bases). The CDR3 totals 14 residues. The V end was cut by 4 bases, the J end by 2 bases, with 9 bases between. CDR1 is MGHRA, CDR2 YSYEKL, per germline.

The chain is built from TRBV5-1 and TRBJ2-6, with TRBD2 matching 7 bases. The CDR3 sequence is 18 residues long. J was trimmed by 0 bases and V by 6 bases; bases with no gene match: 12. CDR1 is SGHRS and CDR2 is YFSETQ in the germline V gene. The DNA of the CDR3 is TGCGCCAGCACCCCGGGGGGTAGTGGCTTCTCTGGGGCCAACGTCCTGACTTTC. This translates into CASTPGGSGFSGANVLTF.

The CDR3 is CASSPLEALHKQFF. DNA for the CDR3: TGCGCCAGCAGCCCTCTGGAGGCACTCCATAAGCAGTTCTTC. The chain uses TRBV4-1 and TRBJ2-1; D is perhaps TRBD2 (5 bases). Germline CDR1 is MGHRA and CDR2 is YSYEKL. With 4 bases removed from V and 11 bases from J, the gap between germline ends came to 18 bases. This CDR3 region has 14 residues.

The chain combines TRBV11-2 with TRBJ2-7; 9 nucleotides agree with TRBD2. The junction had 10 bases not matched to a gene; V was cut back by 1 base and J by 6 bases. Germline CDR1 SGHAT, CDR2 FQNNGV. The CDR3 has 16 residues. The CDR3, as DNA: TGTGCCAGCAGCTTAGCTACGACCGGGACTAGCAGCGAGCAGTACTTC. Translated, it gives CASSLATTGTSSEQYF. The full variable domain, its missing parts supplied by reference TRBV11-2 and TRBJ2-7, is EAGVAQSPRYKIIEKRQSVAFWCNPISGHATLYWYQQILGQGPKLLIQFQNNGVVDDSQLPKDRFSAERLKGVDSTLKIQPAKLEDSAVYLCASSLATTGTSSEQYFGPGTRLTVT.

This clone occurred many times. The J gene is TRBJ2-4, the V gene TRBV11-2; possible D gene TRBD1, 6 bases. The CDR3 length is 13 residues. Looked up from germline, CDR1 is SGHAT and CDR2 is FQNNGV. The V gene lost 5 bases and the J gene lost 7 bases, with 12 bases spanning the gap. The CDR3 spells CASSQTGGNIQYF. The CDR3 DNA is TGTGCCAGCAGCCAGACAGGAGGCAACATTCAGTACTTC.

In its sample, this clone was seen a few times. This chain links TRBV30 with TRBJ1-2; D is perhaps TRBD1 (6 bases). The V and J ends lost 8 bases and 4 bases respectively, with 26 bases between them. The CDR3 spans 16 residues. In germline, CDR1 is GTSNPN, CDR2 SVGIG (reference sequence). The CDR3 region is CARTFAATDRRYGYTF. In nucleotides, the CDR3 is TGTGCCCGGACCTTTGCGGCCACGGACAGACGCTATGGCTACACCTTC.

This clone was seen more than once but under ten times. V and J are TRBV12-5 and TRBJ2-1; D unclear. Germline CDR1 is LGHNT and CDR2 is FRNRAP. V lost 2 bases to trimming and J lost 9 bases, with 11 bases between them. There are 13 residues in the CDR3. For the CDR3, the DNA is TGTGCTAGTGGTTTGCGACTCGGCAGTGAGCAGTTCTTC. Translated: CASGLRLGSEQFF. Full variable domain (missing parts from reference TRBV12-5 and TRBJ2-1): DARVTQTPRHKVTEMGQEVTMRCQPILGHNTVFWYRQTMMQGLELLAYFRNRAPLDDSGMPKDRFSAEMPDATLATLKIQPSEPRDSAVYFCASGLRLGSEQFFGPGTRLTVL.

This clone was found many times. The chain links TRBV7-9 to TRBJ1-5, with D perhaps matching TRBD1 (5 bases). V lost 7 bases, J lost 4 bases, and 8 bases lay in between. The CDR3 length is 12 residues. Per germline, CDR1 SEHNR and CDR2 FQNEAQ (reference sequence). In nucleotides, the CDR3 is TGTGCCAGCACAAGGGGTAATCAGCCCCAGCATTTT. It specifies CASTRGNQPQHF.

The chain recombines TRBV15 with TRBJ1-3; D is ambiguous. V dropped 0 bases and J dropped 3 bases, with 6 bases sitting between them. From germline, CDR1 is LNHNV and CDR2 YYDKDF (reference sequence). The CDR3 extends over 14 amino acids. The CDR3 DNA reads as TGTGCCACCAGCAGAGATACTGATGGAAACACCATATATTTT. Translating gives CATSRDTDGNTIYF.

The rearrangement links TRBV29-1 to TRBJ2-7, with 8 bases that match TRBD1. This CDR3 comprises 14 residues. Germline values: CDR1 SQVTM, CDR2 ANQGSEA. Trimming took 5 bases from V and 7 from J; bases not matched to a gene: 13. The CDR3 region has the DNA TGCAGCGTTAGTGGACGGACAGGGATTTGGGAGCAGTACTTC. This encodes CSVSGRTGIWEQYF.

This rearrangement joins TRBV27 to TRBJ1-6, with unresolved D. V was trimmed by 8 bases and J by 3 bases, leaving 8 bases between them. Germline CDR1 is MNHEY and CDR2 is SMNVEV (reference sequence). The CDR3 loop spans 13 amino acids. CDR3 sequence (DNA): TGTGCCAGCCAGATGGTCTATAATTCACCCCTCCACTTT. This gives the protein CASQMVYNSPLHF.